The present entry profiles one T cell receptor (beta chain) with its context. The sample originates from a study of blood T cell repertoires in COVID-19. Overall study: Sites across the United States, Italy and Spain contributed samples from acute and convalescent COVID-19. Sample material is recorded as cDNA or gDNA derived from T cells, B-cell-depleted T cells, or PBMCs.

Authors' processing steps: For nucleated cells, counts were estimated from reference gene primer amplification. Clones were sequenced by immunoSEQ multiplex PCR, and TCRdb holds only the in-frame ones, with some missing. The DNA gave D and trimming, while V, J and clone size come from that table. The top ten clones hold under 3% of a sample with some 400,000 clones, approximately 86% of them seen once. CDR3 size: 14 residues. CDR1 SGHDN and CDR2 FVKESK come from the germline V gene. The V and J ends lost 4 bases and 5 bases, in that order; junction bases with no gene match: 4. The TCR originated in a human donor in a cohort sampled during active COVID-19. The sequencing input was peripheral blood. This chain joins TRBV14 and TRBJ2-1; TRBD1 agrees at 8 bases. The CDR3 bases are TGTGCCAGCAGCCTACAGGGGGGACACAATGAGCAGTTCTTC. Its protein product is CASSLQGGHNEQFF.